This T cell receptor (beta chain) emerged from a study of CD8 T cells in Susac syndrome. The RNA, about 0.45 to 1 ug, was put through reverse transcription using random hexamers. Amplification of the TCR beta CDR3 was carried out by immunoSEQ multiplex PCR, which spanned a total of 54 Vbeta and 13 Jbeta segments. MiXCR, applied by TCRdb to the immunoSEQ multiplex PCR reads, yields one record per CDR3 protein. The table has approximately 100,000 distinct CDR3 sequences, 92% seen once. Negative isolation was used for CD8+ and CD4+ T cells and FACS enrichment for TEMRA cells. Germline assignment: CDR1 LGHDT and CDR2 YNNKEL (reference sequence). Trimming removed 3 bases from V and 0 bases from J, with 9 bases in between. This CDR3 has 15 amino acids.

This receptor was taken from a human donor in good health. Material for sequencing was CD4+ T cells from PBMCs. The rearrangement joins TRBV3-1 to TRBJ2-1; D is undetermined. CDR3 amino acids: CASSQEILSYNEQFF. CDR3 DNA sequence: TGTGCCAGCAGCCAGGAGATACTCTCCTACAATGAGCAGTTCTTC.